This passage covers 5 T cell receptor beta chains from one sample sequenced in a study of neoadjuvant anti-PD-1 for oral cavity cancer. Time point: after neoadjuvant nivolumab, at surgical resection. TCRdb's table, derived via immunoSEQ multiplex PCR, lists solely in-frame clones and lacks some. The table includes roughly 32,000 clones, roughly 85% detected once. The sequenced sample was PBMCs, obtained after nivolumab (anti-PD-1) treatment. The receptors were gathered from a person aged 35 to 85 with oral cavity squamous cell carcinoma.

The V and J genes are TRBV19 and TRBJ2-1; a possible D gene is TRBD1 (6 bases). The V end lost 4 bases, the J end lost 9 bases, and 13 bases lay between the germline ends. The length of the CDR3 is 13 residues. Germline V CDR1 and CDR2: LNHDA, SQIVND (reference sequence). CDR3 in amino acids: CASSTQLGGEQFF. The DNA of the CDR3 is TGTGCCAGTAGTACCCAACTAGGGGGTGAGCAGTTCTTC.

The chain has TRBV4-3 and TRBJ1-4, with 7 bases fitting TRBD1. Germline V gene data show CDR1 as LGHNA and CDR2 as YSLEER. Unmatched junction bases numbered 12, after V lost 4 bases and J lost 7 bases. CDR3 length equals 16 residues. CDR3: CASSRDSAGLSEKLFF. In nucleotides, the CDR3 is TGCGCCAGCAGCCGGGACAGTGCAGGGTTAAGTGAAAAACTGTTTTTT.

The chain employs TRBV11-2 and TRBJ2-3; tentatively, D is TRBD2 (7 bases). The germline V gene encodes CDR1 SGHAT and CDR2 FQNNGV. Between the trimmed V and J ends, which lost 6 bases and 4 bases, there was a span of 20 bases. CDR3 length: 16 amino acids. The chain's CDR3 is CASSHSVGGGADTQYF. The CDR3 DNA reads as TGTGCCAGCAGTCATAGCGTGGGGGGGGGCGCAGATACGCAGTATTTT. Drawing the rest from reference TRBV11-2 and TRBJ2-3, the complete variable domain is EAGVAQSPRYKIIEKRQSVAFWCNPISGHATLYWYQQILGQGPKLLIQFQNNGVVDDSQLPKDRFSAERLKGVDSTLKIQPAKLEDSAVYLCASSHSVGGGADTQYFGPGTRLTVL.

The rearrangement links TRBV7-9 to TRBJ2-7; TRBD1 matches at 9 bases. The CDR3 contains 14 residues. Trimming removed 7 bases from V and 7 bases from J; junction bases left unmatched: 11. Germline V gene sequence: CDR1 SEHNR, CDR2 FQNEAQ (reference sequence). The CDR3 DNA follows: TGTGCCAGCATCCCCCGGGACAGGGATTTTGAGCAGTACTTC. Protein: CASIPRDRDFEQYF.

The gene calls are TRBV5-4 and TRBJ2-7, with D possibly being TRBD2 (5 bases). The V end was cut by 0 bases, the J end by 0 bases, with 7 bases between. CDR1 and CDR2 from the germline V gene are SGHNT and YYREEE (reference sequence). There are 14 residues in the CDR3. The CDR3 DNA reads as TGTGCCAGCAGCTTGGGAGGGAGCTCCTACGAGCAGTACTTC. Protein: CASSLGGSSYEQYF.